Each of the 3 T cell receptor beta chains below was sequenced from the same sample in a study of blood T cell repertoires in COVID-19 (dated by TCRdb to between 2020 and 2021). The library was made by the immunoSEQ multiplex PCR assay. The immuneACCESS repertoire file appears here via TCRdb, limited to in-frame rearrangements. These files lack a portion of the clones; in checked studies, under half of the deficit traces to unresolved V genes, and the cause of the others is not known. The sample includes about 160,000 clones, with 85% to 95% observed a single time. 3.5% to 5% of the sample is held by the ten biggest clonotypes. Sequenced input: peripheral blood. Every receptor here comes from a woman between 50 and 59 years old with acute or convalescent COVID-19.

The V gene is TRBV18, the J gene TRBJ2-1; possible D gene TRBD1, 6 bases. Germline values: CDR1 KGHSH, CDR2 LQKENI. The CDR3 loop spans 15 amino acids. Trimming removed 1 base at V and 9 bases at J, with 16 bases between. For the CDR3, the DNA is TGTGCCAGCTCACCACGGGCTGATATAGGGGGTGAGCAGTTCTTC. It is translated as CASSPRADIGGEQFF.

The chain recombines TRBV12-5 with TRBJ2-5; D ambiguous. Germline-derived CDR1 and CDR2 are LGHNT and FRNRAP. There are 14 residues in the CDR3. V lost 4 bases to trimming and J lost 5 bases, with 14 bases between them. CDR3: CASGYTTARETQYF. CDR3 sequence (DNA): TGTGCTAGTGGTTACACTACTGCACGGGAGACCCAGTACTTC.

This clone appeared a single time. The limits of the CDR3 on the DNA are not certain, so only TCRdb's listed CDR3 is given. The chain couples TRBV28 to TRBJ1-1; TRBD1 was called by the table and not checked on the DNA. The germline V gene has CDR1 MDHEN and CDR2 SYDVKM. The CDR3 has 15 amino acids, counting both end residues. CDR3 residues: CASSSSDRLNTEAFF.